This T cell receptor beta chain was sequenced for a study of blood T cell repertoires in COVID-19. Study-level information: The analysed material was cDNA or gDNA that came from T cells, B-cell-depleted T cells, or PBMCs.

The CDR3 extends over 17 amino acids. The junction had 9 bases not matched to a gene; V was cut back by 0 bases and J by 7 bases. Looked up from germline, CDR1 is LNHNV and CDR2 is YYDKDF (reference sequence). Clones were read by immunoSEQ multiplex PCR, and TCRdb kept only the in-frame ones, dropping some. In the table there are around 79,000 clones, 83% of which are singletons. This TCR was recovered from a woman aged 60-75 years with acute or convalescent COVID-19. Material for sequencing was peripheral blood. The V gene is TRBV15, the J gene TRBJ2-1, with 10 bases lining up with TRBD1. CDR3 residues: CATSRDSRQGAPNEQFF. CDR3 bases: TGTGCCACCAGCAGAGATTCCCGACAGGGGGCACCTAATGAGCAGTTCTTC.